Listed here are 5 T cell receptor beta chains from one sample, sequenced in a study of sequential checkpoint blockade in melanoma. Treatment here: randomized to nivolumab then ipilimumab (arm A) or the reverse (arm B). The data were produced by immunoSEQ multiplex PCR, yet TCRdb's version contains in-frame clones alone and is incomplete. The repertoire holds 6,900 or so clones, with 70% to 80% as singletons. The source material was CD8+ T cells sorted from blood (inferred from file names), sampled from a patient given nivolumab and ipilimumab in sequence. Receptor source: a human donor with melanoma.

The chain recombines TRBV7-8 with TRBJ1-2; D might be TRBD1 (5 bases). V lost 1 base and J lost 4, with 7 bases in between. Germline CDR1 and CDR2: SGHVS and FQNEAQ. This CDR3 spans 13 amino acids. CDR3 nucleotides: TGTGCCAGCAGCTTAGGGGGGGGCTATGGCTACACCTTC. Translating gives CASSLGGGYGYTF.

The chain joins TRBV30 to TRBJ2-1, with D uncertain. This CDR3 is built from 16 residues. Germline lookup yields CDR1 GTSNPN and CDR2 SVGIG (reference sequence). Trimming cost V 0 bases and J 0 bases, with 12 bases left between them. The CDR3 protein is CAWSVLRLSSYNEQFF. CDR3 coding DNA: TGTGCCTGGAGTGTATTGAGGCTGAGCTCCTACAATGAGCAGTTCTTC.

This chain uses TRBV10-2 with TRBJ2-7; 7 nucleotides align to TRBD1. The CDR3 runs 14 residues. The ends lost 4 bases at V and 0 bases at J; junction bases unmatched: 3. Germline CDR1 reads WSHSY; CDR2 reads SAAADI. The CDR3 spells CASSGTGASYEQYF. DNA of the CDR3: TGCGCCAGCAGTGGGACAGGTGCCTCCTACGAGCAGTACTTC.

CDR3 DNA: TGCGCCAGCAGCCAAGACCGGCTAGCGGGAGCCGCCTACGAGCAGTACTTC. Translation gives CASSQDRLAGAAYEQYF. The gene calls are TRBV4-3 and TRBJ2-7; the match to TRBD2 covers 10 bases. The CDR3 is 17 residues long. Per germline, CDR1 LGHNA and CDR2 YSLEER. After removal of 0 bases from V and 2 bases from J, the junction contained 7 bases not matched to a gene.

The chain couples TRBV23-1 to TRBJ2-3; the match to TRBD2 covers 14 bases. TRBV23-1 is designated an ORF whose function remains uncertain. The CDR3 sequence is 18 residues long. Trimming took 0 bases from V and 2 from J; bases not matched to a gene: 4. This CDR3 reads CASSQSGTSGRPTDTQYF. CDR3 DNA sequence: TGCGCCAGCAGTCAATCCGGGACTAGCGGGAGACCCACAGATACGCAGTATTTT.